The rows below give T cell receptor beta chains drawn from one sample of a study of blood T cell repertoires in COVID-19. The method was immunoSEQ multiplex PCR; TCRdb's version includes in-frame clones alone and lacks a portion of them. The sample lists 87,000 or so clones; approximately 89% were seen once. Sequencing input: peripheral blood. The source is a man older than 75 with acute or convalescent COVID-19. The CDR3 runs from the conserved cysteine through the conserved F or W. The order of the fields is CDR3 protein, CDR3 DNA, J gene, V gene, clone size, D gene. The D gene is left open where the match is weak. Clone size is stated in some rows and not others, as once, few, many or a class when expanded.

CDR3 protein: CATSDSGLGYEQYF
CDR3 DNA: TGTGCCACCAGTGACTCAGGACTAGGATACGAGCAGTACTTC
J gene: TRBJ2-7
V gene: TRBV24-1
clone size: .
D gene: TRBD2

CDR3 protein: CASSQAAGAQETQYF
CDR3 DNA: TGTGCCAGCAGCCAAGCAGCGGGGGCACAAGAGACCCAGTACTTC
J gene: TRBJ2-5
V gene: TRBV3-1/TRBV3-2
clone size: .
D gene: TRBD2

CDR3 protein: CASSLIRDRVTDTQYF
CDR3 DNA: TGCGCCAGCAGCTTGATCCGGGACAGGGTAACAGATACGCAGTATTTT
J gene: TRBJ2-3
V gene: TRBV5-1
clone size: .
D gene: TRBD1

CDR3 protein: CASSLQGTFSNQPQHF
CDR3 DNA: TGTGCCAGCAGTCTACAGGGGACGTTTAGCAATCAGCCCCAGCATTTT
J gene: TRBJ1-5
V gene: TRBV28
clone size: .
D gene: TRBD1

CDR3 protein: CASSGYSYGYTF
CDR3 DNA: TGTGCCAGCAGTGGCTACAGCTATGGCTACACCTTC
J gene: TRBJ1-2
V gene: TRBV6-2/TRBV6-3
clone size: .
D gene: .

CDR3 protein: CASSTQGQRNEKLFF
CDR3 DNA: TGTGCCAGTAGTACCCAGGGACAACGTAATGAAAAACTGTTTTTT
J gene: TRBJ1-4
V gene: TRBV19
clone size: .
D gene: .

CDR3 protein: CASSSAGLAGLQFF
CDR3 DNA: TGTGCCAGCAGTTCCGCGGGACTAGCGGGATTGCAGTTCTTC
J gene: TRBJ2-1
V gene: TRBV27
clone size: once
D gene: TRBD2

CDR3 protein: CASSLPGQVDPQHF
CDR3 DNA: TGTGCCAGTAGTCTCCCGGGACAGGTGGACCCCCAGCATTTT
J gene: TRBJ1-5
V gene: TRBV19
clone size: .
D gene: TRBD1

CDR3 protein: CASSSGTATNEKLFF
CDR3 DNA: TGTGCCAGCAGCTCGGGGACAGCAACTAATGAAAAACTGTTTTTT
J gene: TRBJ1-4
V gene: TRBV5-5
clone size: .
D gene: TRBD1

CDR3 protein: CASSSRGGRGNEKLFF
CDR3 DNA: TGTGCCAGCAGCTCCCGTGGGGGAAGGGGGAATGAAAAACTGTTTTTT
J gene: TRBJ1-4
V gene: TRBV5-5
clone size: .
D gene: .

CDR3 protein: CASSRSGQGLGYTF
CDR3 DNA: TGTGCCAGCAGTCGCTCGGGACAGGGACTGGGCTACACCTTC
J gene: TRBJ1-2
V gene: TRBV27
clone size: once
D gene: TRBD1

CDR3 protein: CASSFEGSLTDTQYF
CDR3 DNA: TGCGCCAGCAGCTTCGAGGGTTCTCTCACAGATACGCAGTATTTT
J gene: TRBJ2-3
V gene: TRBV5-1
clone size: .
D gene: .

CDR3 protein: CASSDRVTYGYTF
CDR3 DNA: TGCGCCAGCAGCGACAGGGTCACCTATGGCTACACCTTC
J gene: TRBJ1-2
V gene: TRBV5-1
clone size: once
D gene: TRBD1

CDR3 protein: CASSLAGGEGETQYF
CDR3 DNA: TGTGCCAGCAGCCTGGCAGGGGGCGAGGGCGAGACCCAGTACTTC
J gene: TRBJ2-5
V gene: TRBV7-6
clone size: once
D gene: TRBD1

CDR3 protein: CASSLAVRQDTEAFF
CDR3 DNA: TGTGCCAGCAGCTTGGCCGTCCGACAGGACACTGAAGCTTTCTTT
J gene: TRBJ1-1
V gene: TRBV5-4
clone size: .
D gene: .

CDR3 protein: CASSLLQGNEKLFF
CDR3 DNA: TGTGCCAGCTCACTGCTGCAGGGTAATGAAAAACTGTTTTTT
J gene: TRBJ1-4
V gene: TRBV18
clone size: .
D gene: .

CDR3 protein: CASSQQGFNQPQHF
CDR3 DNA: TGTGCCAGCAGCCAACAGGGGTTCAATCAGCCCCAGCATTTT
J gene: TRBJ1-5
V gene: TRBV3-1/TRBV3-2
clone size: .
D gene: .

CDR3 protein: CASSQDPISAARGYGYTF
CDR3 DNA: TGCGCCAGCAGCCAAGATCCTATCTCGGCGGCCCGTGGCTATGGCTACACCTTC
J gene: TRBJ1-2
V gene: TRBV4-3
clone size: few
D gene: .

CDR3 protein: CASSLVANTGELFF
CDR3 DNA: TGTGCCAGCAGCTTAGTAGCGAACACCGGGGAGCTGTTTTTT
J gene: TRBJ2-2
V gene: TRBV7-3
clone size: .
D gene: .

CDR3 protein: CASTPGGTRSSYEQYF
CDR3 DNA: TGTGCCAGCACTCCTGGGGGGACTAGGAGCTCCTACGAGCAGTACTTC
J gene: TRBJ2-7
V gene: TRBV28
clone size: .
D gene: TRBD2

CDR3 protein: CASSPDRVRDTEAFF
CDR3 DNA: TGTGCCAGCTCACCGGACAGGGTCAGGGACACTGAAGCTTTCTTT
J gene: TRBJ1-1
V gene: TRBV18
clone size: .
D gene: TRBD1

CDR3 protein: CSGDTETQYF
CDR3 DNA: TGCAGCGGGGACACGGAGACCCAGTACTTC
J gene: TRBJ2-5
V gene: TRBV20-1
clone size: .
D gene: .

CDR3 protein: CASSYPGQGTEAFF
CDR3 DNA: TGTGCCAGCAGTTACCCGGGACAGGGCACTGAAGCTTTCTTT
J gene: TRBJ1-1
V gene: TRBV6-2/TRBV6-3
clone size: .
D gene: TRBD1

CDR3 protein: CATLLSGGSTDTQYF
CDR3 DNA: TGTGCCACCCTATTGTCGGGCGGGAGCACAGATACGCAGTATTTT
J gene: TRBJ2-3
V gene: TRBV27
clone size: .
D gene: .

CDR3 protein: CASSIPGLAGFKTQYF
CDR3 DNA: TGCGCCAGCAGCATACCGGGACTAGCGGGGTTCAAGACCCAGTACTTC
J gene: TRBJ2-5
V gene: TRBV5-1
clone size: .
D gene: TRBD2

CDR3 protein: CASSQVVGRSGNTIYF
CDR3 DNA: TGTGCCAGCAGCCAAGTTGTTGGCAGGTCTGGAAACACCATATATTTT
J gene: TRBJ1-3
V gene: TRBV3-1/TRBV3-2
clone size: .
D gene: .

CDR3 protein: CASSVGGGAYEQYF
CDR3 DNA: TGTGCCAGCAGCGTAGGGGGAGGGGCCTACGAGCAGTACTTC
J gene: TRBJ2-7
V gene: TRBV9
clone size: .
D gene: TRBD2

CDR3 protein: CASSYPRLGATDTQYF
CDR3 DNA: TGTGCCAGCAGTTACCCCAGACTTGGAGCCACAGATACGCAGTATTTT
J gene: TRBJ2-3
V gene: TRBV6-2/TRBV6-3
clone size: .
D gene: .

CDR3 protein: CASSEGTGMNTEAFF
CDR3 DNA: TGCGCCAGCAGTGAAGGGACAGGGATGAACACTGAAGCTTTCTTT
J gene: TRBJ1-1
V gene: TRBV10-1
clone size: .
D gene: TRBD1

CDR3 protein: CASSLANTEAFF
CDR3 DNA: TGTGCCAGCTCTCTGGCCAACACTGAAGCTTTCTTT
J gene: TRBJ1-1
V gene: TRBV18
clone size: few
D gene: .

CDR3 protein: CASTELSAHSSGNTIYF
CDR3 DNA: TGTGCCAGCACCGAACTGAGCGCCCACTCCTCTGGAAACACCATATATTTT
J gene: TRBJ1-3
V gene: TRBV5-6
clone size: .
D gene: .

CDR3 protein: CASSLFGQGDKNIQYF
CDR3 DNA: TGTGCCAGCAGCCTATTTGGACAGGGCGACAAAAACATTCAGTACTTC
J gene: TRBJ2-4
V gene: TRBV6-2/TRBV6-3
clone size: .
D gene: TRBD1

CDR3 protein: CASSQVRGPGMNTEAFF
CDR3 DNA: TGTGCCAGCAGCCAAGTCAGGGGGCCAGGGATGAACACTGAAGCTTTCTTT
J gene: TRBJ1-1
V gene: TRBV3-1/TRBV3-2
clone size: .
D gene: TRBD1

CDR3 protein: CASSLSAQETQYF
CDR3 DNA: TGTGCCAGCTCCCTTAGCGCACAAGAGACCCAGTACTTC
J gene: TRBJ2-5
V gene: TRBV18
clone size: once
D gene: .

CDR3 protein: CASSPVQQYNSPLHF
CDR3 DNA: TGTGCCAGCTCGCCGGTACAGCAATATAATTCACCCCTCCACTTT
J gene: TRBJ1-6
V gene: TRBV18
clone size: .
D gene: .

CDR3 protein: CASSADREQYF
CDR3 DNA: TGTGCCAGCAGCGCGGACAGGGAGCAGTACTTC
J gene: TRBJ2-7
V gene: TRBV5-6
clone size: .
D gene: TRBD1

CDR3 protein: CASSVTGGGAGQPQHF
CDR3 DNA: TGTGCCAGCAGCGTAACTGGGGGGGGCGCGGGTCAGCCCCAGCATTTT
J gene: TRBJ1-5
V gene: TRBV7-8
clone size: once
D gene: .

CDR3 protein: CASSLADRHSGNTIYF
CDR3 DNA: TGTGCCAGCAGCTTGGCCGACAGGCACTCTGGAAACACCATATATTTT
J gene: TRBJ1-3
V gene: TRBV5-5
clone size: .
D gene: .

CDR3 protein: CASSRSDSLAGELFF
CDR3 DNA: TGCGCCAGCAGCCGCTCGGACAGTCTGGCCGGGGAGCTGTTTTTT
J gene: TRBJ2-2
V gene: TRBV4-1
clone size: .
D gene: .

CDR3 protein: CASSPTGITEAFF
CDR3 DNA: TGCGCCAGCAGCCCGACCGGGATCACTGAAGCTTTCTTT
J gene: TRBJ1-1
V gene: TRBV5-1
clone size: .
D gene: .

CDR3 protein: CASSQLQQIRNTGELFF
CDR3 DNA: TGTGCCAGCTCCCAACTCCAACAGATTAGGAACACCGGGGAGCTGTTTTTT
J gene: TRBJ2-2
V gene: TRBV18
clone size: .
D gene: .

CDR3 protein: CASSSDRYEQYF
CDR3 DNA: TGTGCCAGCAGTAGTGACAGGTACGAGCAGTACTTC
J gene: TRBJ2-7
V gene: TRBV28
clone size: .
D gene: .

CDR3 protein: CASSSRAGGPSEQYF
CDR3 DNA: TGTGCCAGCAGCTCCCGAGCGGGGGGTCCCTCCGAGCAGTACTTC
J gene: TRBJ2-7
V gene: TRBV9
clone size: .
D gene: TRBD2

CDR3 protein: CASSQGQNYGYTF
CDR3 DNA: TGTGCCAGCAGCCAAGGTCAGAACTATGGCTACACCTTC
J gene: TRBJ1-2
V gene: TRBV3-1/TRBV3-2
clone size: .
D gene: .

CDR3 protein: CASSYLGEGGYTF
CDR3 DNA: TGTGCCAGCAGTTATTTGGGTGAGGGTGGCTACACCTTC
J gene: TRBJ1-2
V gene: TRBV6-5
clone size: once
D gene: .

CDR3 protein: CATSDSGLAGGHEQFF
CDR3 DNA: TGTGCCACCAGTGATTCGGGACTAGCGGGAGGTCATGAGCAGTTCTTC
J gene: TRBJ2-1
V gene: TRBV24-1
clone size: .
D gene: TRBD2

CDR3 protein: CASSSWDREAFF
CDR3 DNA: TGTGCCAGCAGTTCCTGGGACAGAGAAGCTTTCTTT
J gene: TRBJ1-1
V gene: TRBV6-6
clone size: .
D gene: TRBD1